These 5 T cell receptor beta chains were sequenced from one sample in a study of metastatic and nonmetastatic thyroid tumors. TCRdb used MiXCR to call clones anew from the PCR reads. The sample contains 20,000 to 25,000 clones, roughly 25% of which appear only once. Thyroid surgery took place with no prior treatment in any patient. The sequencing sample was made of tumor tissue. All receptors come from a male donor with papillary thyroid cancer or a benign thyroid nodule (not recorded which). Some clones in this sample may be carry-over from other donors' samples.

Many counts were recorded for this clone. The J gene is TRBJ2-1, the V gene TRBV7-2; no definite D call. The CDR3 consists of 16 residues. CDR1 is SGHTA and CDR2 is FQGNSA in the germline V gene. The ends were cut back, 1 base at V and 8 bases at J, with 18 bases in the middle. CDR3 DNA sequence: TGTGCCAGCAGCTTAGGTCATAGTACCGACGAAGATGAGCAGTTCTTC. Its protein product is CASSLGHSTDEDEQFF. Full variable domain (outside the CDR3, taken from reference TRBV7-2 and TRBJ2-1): GAGVSQSPSNKVTEKGKDVELRCDPISGHTALYWYRQSLGQGLEFLIYFQGNSAPDKSGLPSDRFSAERTGGSVSTLTIQRTQQEDSAVYLCASSLGHSTDEDEQFFGPGTRLTVL.

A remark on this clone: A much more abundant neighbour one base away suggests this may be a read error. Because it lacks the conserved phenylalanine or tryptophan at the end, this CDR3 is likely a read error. The CDR3 here is CASSSSRPNEQFC. The CDR3, as DNA: TGTGCCAGCAGTTCCTCCAGGCCCAATGAGCAGTTCTGC. The gene calls are TRBV28 and TRBJ2-1; D is undetermined. Germline V lookup: CDR1 MDHEN, CDR2 SYDVKM. This CDR3 has 13 residues. V lost 4 bases and J 6 bases, leaving 10 bases between the germline ends.

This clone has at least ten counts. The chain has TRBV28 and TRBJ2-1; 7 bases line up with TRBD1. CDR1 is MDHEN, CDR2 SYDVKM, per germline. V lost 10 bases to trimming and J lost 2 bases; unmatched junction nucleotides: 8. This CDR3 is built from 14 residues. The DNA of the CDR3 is TGTGCCACTTGGACAGGAAATACCTACAATGAGCAGTTCTTC. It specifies CATWTGNTYNEQFF.

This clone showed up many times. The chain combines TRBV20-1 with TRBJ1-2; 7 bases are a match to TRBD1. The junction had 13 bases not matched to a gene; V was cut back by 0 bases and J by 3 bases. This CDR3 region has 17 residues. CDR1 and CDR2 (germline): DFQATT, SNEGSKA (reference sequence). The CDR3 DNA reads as TGCAGTGCTAGAGATCCCCTGGGACAGCTTAAAGACTATGGCTACACCTTC. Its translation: CSARDPLGQLKDYGYTF.

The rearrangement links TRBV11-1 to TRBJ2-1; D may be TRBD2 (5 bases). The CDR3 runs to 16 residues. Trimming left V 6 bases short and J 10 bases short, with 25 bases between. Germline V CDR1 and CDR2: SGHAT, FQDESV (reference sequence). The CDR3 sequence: CASSSLQLREGEEQFF. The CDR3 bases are TGTGCCAGCAGTTCCCTCCAACTGCGTGAGGGCGAAGAGCAGTTCTTC.